Listed below are T cell receptor beta chains from one sample, sequenced in a study of blood T cell repertoires in COVID-19. TCRdb keeps only in-frame clones here, not all; method: immunoSEQ multiplex PCR. Of approximately 72,000 clones listed, about 89% are singletons. Sequencing was performed on peripheral blood. All receptors come from a woman aged 60-75 years with acute or convalescent COVID-19. Both conserved end residues are part of each CDR3. The D gene is left open where the match is weak. Rows may omit the clone size; those that give it use once, few, many or a size class.

NA,NA,TRBV2,TRBJ1-2,CASRPSPAGFGYTF,TGTGCCAGCAGGCCTAGCCCGGCTGGGTTTGGCTACACCTTC
once,TRBD2,TRBV28,TRBJ2-4,CASRSGTNIQYF,TGTGCCAGCCGGAGCGGGACAAACATTCAGTACTTC
NA,NA,TRBV7-8,TRBJ1-6,CASSLRRDIRSPLHF,TGTGCCAGCAGCCTACGGCGAGACATACGTTCACCCCTCCACTTT
NA,TRBD2,TRBV27,TRBJ2-7,CASSTTPSGGAEQYF,TGTGCCAGCAGTACCACCCCTAGCGGGGGTGCCGAGCAGTACTTC
NA,NA,TRBV4-2,TRBJ1-1,CASSQVRGARTEAFF,TGTGCCAGCAGCCAAGTGCGGGGGGCGCGCACTGAAGCTTTCTTT
NA,NA,TRBV7-2,TRBJ2-7,CASSPRQGSSYEQYF,TGTGCCAGCAGCCCGAGGCAGGGGAGTTCCTACGAGCAGTACTTC
NA,NA,TRBV7-2,TRBJ2-7,CASSGGEKNRPWLMEQYF,TGTGCCAGCAGCGGAGGGGAGAAAAATAGACCCTGGTTGATGGAGCAGTACTTC
NA,TRBD1,TRBV19,TRBJ1-5,CASNPRGYNQPQHF,TGTGCCAGTAATCCCAGGGGGTACAATCAGCCCCAGCATTTT
NA,NA,TRBV5-1,TRBJ2-7,CASSLGLGLGEQYF,TGCGCCAGCAGCTTGGGTCTGGGACTCGGCGAGCAGTACTTC
NA,NA,TRBV11-2,TRBJ2-1,CASTRSSVKQFF,TGTGCCAGCACCAGATCTAGCGTAAAGCAGTTCTTC
NA,NA,TRBV19,TRBJ1-4,CASRDQGSGEKLFF,TGTGCCAGTAGAGACCAGGGGTCAGGTGAAAAACTGTTTTTT
NA,NA,TRBV30,TRBJ2-6,CAWSTGTGANVLTF,TGTGCCTGGAGTACAGGGACCGGGGCCAACGTCCTGACTTTC
NA,NA,TRBV4-1,TRBJ1-4,CASSQEYKGGGKLFF,TGCGCCAGCAGCCAAGAGTATAAAGGGGGGGGAAAACTGTTTTTT
NA,NA,TRBV5-3,TRBJ2-7,CARSFFPQGNSRATFYEQYF,TGTGCCAGAAGCTTCTTTCCCCAGGGGAACAGTAGGGCAACGTTCTACGAGCAGTACTTC
NA,NA,TRBV7-2,TRBJ2-5,CASSPLLSVETQYF,TGTGCCAGCAGCCCGTTGCTATCCGTGGAGACCCAGTACTTC
NA,NA,TRBV5-1,TRBJ2-5,CASSLAGRKSAQYF,TGCGCCAGCAGCTTGGCAGGCAGGAAGAGTGCCCAGTACTTC
NA,NA,TRBV2,TRBJ1-1,CASSSQGNTEAFF,TGTGCCAGCAGTAGCCAGGGGAACACTGAAGCTTTCTTT
few,TRBD2,TRBV6-2/TRBV6-3,TRBJ2-2,CASSYKLAGFGELFF,TGTGCCAGCAGTTACAAACTAGCGGGGTTCGGGGAGCTGTTTTTT
NA,NA,TRBV6-4,TRBJ2-2,CASSEGTFRTGELFF,TGTGCCAGCAGTGAGGGGACATTTAGGACCGGGGAGCTGTTTTTT
once,TRBD1,TRBV5-4,TRBJ2-5,CASSLAGTGGSTQYF,TGTGCCAGCAGCTTGGCCGGGACAGGGGGCTCGACCCAGTACTTC
NA,TRBD1,TRBV9,TRBJ1-2,CASSTWDRLNYGYTF,TGTGCCAGCAGCACCTGGGACAGGCTTAACTATGGCTACACCTTC
NA,TRBD2,TRBV5-5,TRBJ2-1,CASSLGTSGGPPYNEQFF,TGTGCCAGCAGCTTGGGGACTAGCGGGGGGCCCCCTTACAATGAGCAGTTCTTC
few,TRBD1,TRBV5-1,TRBJ2-6,CASSGTGIQGANVLTF,TGCGCCAGCAGCGGGACAGGGATACAGGGGGCCAACGTCCTGACTTTC
NA,TRBD2,TRBV3-1/TRBV3-2,TRBJ2-3,CASSQERLAGGRNTQYF,TGTGCCAGCAGCCAAGAGAGACTAGCGGGGGGAAGGAATACGCAGTATTTT
NA,TRBD1,TRBV6-2/TRBV6-3,TRBJ1-5,CASSNGQGAGQPQHF,TGTGCCAGCAGCAACGGACAGGGGGCGGGTCAGCCCCAGCATTTT